These 21 T cell receptor beta chains were all obtained from the same sample, sequenced in a study of blood T cell repertoires in COVID-19. The assay was immunoSEQ multiplex PCR, and TCRdb's table has in-frame clones only and misses some. The sample includes about 73,000 clones, 83% seen only once; the top ten take 5% to 7%. Sequenced input: peripheral blood. Receptor source: a woman aged 55-69 years with acute or convalescent COVID-19.

This chain connects TRBV5-1 to TRBJ2-3; 9 positions match TRBD1. The CDR3 totals 16 residues. With 3 bases clipped from V and 4 bases from J, the junction kept 9 bases outside the gene matches. Germline V CDR1 and CDR2: SGHRS, YFSETQ. The CDR3 loop is CASSYGDRVTPDTQYF. The DNA for the CDR3 is TGCGCCAGCAGCTACGGGGACAGGGTCACTCCAGATACGCAGTATTTT.

The chain carries TRBV29-1 and TRBJ2-3; unclear D gene. The CDR3 consists of 12 residues. With 4 bases removed from V and 0 bases from J, the gap between germline ends came to 5 bases. In germline, CDR1 is SQVTM, CDR2 ANQGSEA. The CDR3 loop is CSVAGSTDTQYF. For the CDR3, the DNA is TGCAGCGTTGCCGGTAGCACAGATACGCAGTATTTT.

The chain recombines TRBV5-1 with TRBJ1-3, with a weak D call TRBD1 (5 bases). V lost 3 bases and J 0 bases, leaving 7 bases between the germline ends. The CDR3 is made up of 14 amino acids. Germline lookup yields CDR1 SGHRS and CDR2 YFSETQ. The CDR3 region is CASSSGHSGNTIYF. DNA for the CDR3: TGCGCCAGCAGCTCCGGACACTCTGGAAACACCATATATTTT.

This clone was counted a single time. In DNA form, the CDR3 reads TGTGCCAGCAGCTCGGGAGGTGGGCGGGCTTTCTTT. Encoded protein: CASSSGGGRAFF. The J gene is TRBJ1-1, the V gene TRBV5-5; D is ambiguous. V gave up 3 bases and J gave up 11 bases, with 14 bases separating them. This CDR3 is 12 amino acids long. From germline, CDR1 is SGHKS and CDR2 YYEKEE (reference sequence).

This sequence joins TRBV12-3 or TRBV12-4 and TRBJ1-5; D is uncertain. The CDR3 runs 11 residues. The germline V and J ends were trimmed by 7 bases and 12 bases, with 13 bases remaining between them. The CDR3 region has the DNA TGTGCCAGCACCCCGGCGGGTCTCCAGCATTTT. Translated, it gives CASTPAGLQHF.

The J gene is TRBJ2-2, the V gene TRBV5-1; D possibly corresponds to TRBD1 (5 bases). Germline V gene data show CDR1 as SGHRS and CDR2 as YFSETQ. Trimming removed 0 bases from V and 6 bases from J, with 12 bases in between. CDR3 size: 15 residues. CDR3 residues: CASSLDSGQAGELFF. In DNA form, the CDR3 reads TGCGCCAGCAGCTTGGATTCAGGGCAAGCCGGGGAGCTGTTTTTT. The complete variable domain, with remaining parts taken from reference TRBV5-1 and TRBJ2-2, reads KAGVTQTPRYLIKTRGQQVTLSCSPISGHRSVSWYQQTPGQGLQFLFEYFSETQRNKGNFPGRFSGRQFSNSRSEMNVSTLELGDSALYLCASSLDSGQAGELFFGEGSRLTVL.

The genes are TRBV5-4 and TRBJ1-2; TRBD1 matches at 8 bases. With V trimmed by 3 bases and J by 4 bases, 8 bases remained unmatched. This CDR3 has 15 amino acids. Germline CDR1 and CDR2: SGHNT and YYREEE (reference sequence). In nucleotides, the CDR3 is TGTGCCAGCAGCTCGGCAGGGGGCCGGGTCTATGGCTACACCTTC. This translates into CASSSAGGRVYGYTF.

This chain links TRBV19 with TRBJ1-2; TRBD1 matches 12 bases. With 7 bases clipped from V and 2 bases from J, the junction kept 5 bases outside the gene matches. Germline CDR1 is LNHDA and CDR2 is SQIVND (reference sequence). The CDR3 sequence is 15 residues long. The CDR3 DNA sequence: TGTGCCAGTACCACCGGGACAGGGGGCAACTATGGCTACACCTTC. It translates to CASTTGTGGNYGYTF.

This chain uses TRBV29-1 with TRBJ1-5; TRBD1 is a possible D gene (5 bases). V was cut by 7 bases and J by 6 bases, with 16 bases left in between. The CDR3 is 13 amino acids. Germline V gene data show CDR1 as SQVTM and CDR2 as ANQGSEA. The DNA for the CDR3 is TGCAGCGCGGGTCCTCAGGGAGGTCAGCCCCAGCATTTT. It specifies CSAGPQGGQPQHF. Filled out from reference TRBV29-1 and TRBJ1-5, the complete variable domain reads SAVISQKPSRDICQRGTSLTIQCQVDSQVTMMFWYRQQPGQSLTLIATANQGSEATYESGFVIDKFPISRPNLTFSTLTVSNMSPEDSSIYLCSAGPQGGQPQHFGDGTRLSIL.

The chain links TRBV7-3 to TRBJ2-2; possibly TRBD1 for D (6 bases). V dropped 3 bases and J dropped 6 bases, with 14 bases sitting between them. CDR1 SGHTA and CDR2 FQGTGA come from the germline V gene. CDR3 length: 15 amino acids. The CDR3 DNA sequence: TGTGCCAGCAGCTTCCGACAGGCTGGGTCCGGGGAGCTGTTTTTT. Protein product: CASSFRQAGSGELFF.

The chain couples TRBV19 to TRBJ1-1; D is possibly TRBD1 (6 bases). Germline loops: CDR1 LNHDA, CDR2 SQIVND (reference sequence). The V end was cut by 7 bases, the J end by 0 bases, with 15 bases between. This CDR3 comprises 15 residues. CDR3 in DNA: TGTGCCAGTACCCCGGGGGGACATTTGAACACTGAAGCTTTCTTT. It encodes CASTPGGHLNTEAFF.

This chain uses TRBV5-1 with TRBJ2-1, with TRBD2 matching 12 bases. The CDR3 runs to 15 residues. Germline V CDR1 and CDR2: SGHRS, YFSETQ. V shed 7 bases and J 7 bases; nucleotides not matched to a gene: 9. This CDR3 is CASSDLAGGQNEQFF. The CDR3 DNA is TGCGCCAGCTCGGACCTAGCGGGGGGGCAGAATGAGCAGTTCTTC.

The chain combines TRBV6-1 with TRBJ1-4; no definite D call. Germline CDR1 and CDR2: MNHNS and SASEGT. The CDR3 has 15 residues. V was pared by 1 base and J by 6 bases, with 12 bases between. CDR3 nucleotide sequence: TGTGCCAGCAGTGAAGAACCGGGATCGTATGAAAAACTGTTTTTT. This gives the protein CASSEEPGSYEKLFF.

This clone turned up a few times. The V gene is TRBV5-1, the J gene TRBJ1-4; D unclear. Trimming pared 0 bases from V and 7 bases from J, leaving 10 bases between. Germline-derived CDR1 and CDR2 are SGHRS and YFSETQ. The CDR3 contains 14 residues. CDR3 residues: CASSLDSRTEKLFF. As DNA, the CDR3 is TGCGCCAGCAGCTTGGACAGCCGAACTGAAAAACTGTTTTTT.

V and J are TRBV12-3 or TRBV12-4 and TRBJ2-4, with D tentatively TRBD1 (6 bases). CDR3 length: 13 residues. V was trimmed by 3 bases and J by 5 bases, leaving 8 bases between them. The CDR3 DNA reads as TGTGCCAGCAGTTTGTCAGGGGAAAACATTCAGTACTTC. Translating gives CASSLSGENIQYF.

V and J are TRBV29-1 and TRBJ1-2, with 9 bases that match TRBD1. The CDR3 extends over 15 amino acids. With V trimmed by 4 bases and J by 7 bases, 13 bases remained unmatched. Germline V gene sequence: CDR1 SQVTM, CDR2 ANQGSEA. The CDR3 protein is CSVAPGQGGVGGYTF. DNA for the CDR3: TGCAGCGTTGCTCCGGGACAGGGAGGTGTCGGTGGCTACACCTTC.

In its sample, this clone was seen once. V and J are TRBV11-3 and TRBJ2-3; D is perhaps TRBD2 (7 bases). The CDR3 is made up of 15 amino acids. Germline V lookup: CDR1 SGHNT, CDR2 YENEEA. The V end was cut by 5 bases, the J end by 3 bases, with 15 bases between. In nucleotides, the CDR3 is TGTGCCAGCAGCCTGGCGAGGGGGGGGACAGATACGCAGTATTTT. It translates to CASSLARGGTDTQYF. Looking up the rest from reference TRBV11-3 and TRBJ2-3 gives the full variable domain: EAGVVQSPRYKIIEKKQPVAFWCNPISGHNTLYWYLQNLGQGPELLIRYENEEAVDDSQLPKDRFSAERLKGVDSTLKIQPAELGDSAVYLCASSLARGGTDTQYFGPGTRLTVL.

V usage is TRBV7-3 and J usage is TRBJ2-1; TRBD2 matches at 7 bases. V was clipped by 5 bases and J by 2 bases; unmatched bases: 9. The CDR3 extends over 16 amino acids. Germline V CDR1 and CDR2: SGHTA, FQGTGA. The CDR3 DNA is TGTGCCAGCAGCCCGGTAGCGGGTCACGCCTACAATGAGCAGTTCTTC. Its protein is CASSPVAGHAYNEQFF.

V gene TRBV29-1 combines with J gene TRBJ1-1; no definite D call. Per the germline V gene, CDR1 is SQVTM and CDR2 is ANQGSEA. There are 11 residues in the CDR3. V was shortened by 4 bases and J by 4 bases, with 7 bases between the two germline ends. CDR3 in amino acids: CSVVFVTEAFF. The CDR3 region has the DNA TGCAGCGTTGTATTTGTCACTGAAGCTTTCTTT.

This clone has only one observation. CDR3 sequence: CASSLRLPGNTIYF. The CDR3, as DNA: TGTGCCAGCAGCCTCAGATTGCCTGGAAACACCATATATTTT. The V gene is TRBV3-1 (or the pseudogene TRBV3-2), the J gene TRBJ1-3; D unresolved. V lost 4 bases and J 2 bases, leaving 9 bases between the germline ends. The CDR3 loop spans 14 amino acids. Germline values: CDR1 LGHDT, CDR2 YNNKEL (reference sequence).

This clone was observed a handful of times. The chain carries TRBV21-1 and TRBJ1-5; the D call in the table, TRBD1, was not verified against the DNA. TRBV21-1 is marked as a pseudogene. This CDR3 is 12 amino acids long. Here the CDR3 reads CASIQGGQPQHF. In DNA form, the CDR3 reads TGTGCCAGCATCCAGGGGGGACAGCCCCAGCATTTT.